What follows describes a single T cell receptor beta chain. Its antigen is as yet unknown. The sample is drawn from a study of siplizumab effects on memory and regulatory T cells. Overall study findings and caveats: Naive T cells seemed more diverse than memory cells and seemed major alloresponse contributors. Memory cells that were CD4+ and unstimulated gave rise to alloreactive sequences, which siplizumab significantly reduced.

Sequencing used immunoSEQ multiplex PCR; TCRdb keeps in-frame clones, though not all of them. The sample gives just over 60,000 clones, 65% to 80% of which show up once; roughly 0.4% is in the top ten. Germline values: CDR1 LGHNT, CDR2 FRNRAP. The CDR3 loop spans 15 amino acids. V shed 3 bases and J shed 5 bases, with 14 bases lying between them. The rearrangement links TRBV12-5 to TRBJ2-1; D may match TRBD1 or TRBD2 (5 bases each). Sequenced material: memory CD4+ T cells sorted from blood. This receptor was identified in a human donor in good health. The CDR3 nucleotides read TGTGCTAGTGGTTTATCCAGGGACCCTCACAATGAGCAGTTCTTC. This translates into CASGLSRDPHNEQFF.